The rows below give T cell receptor beta chains drawn from one sample of a study of neurological immune-mediated disorders. MiXCR was run by TCRdb on the 5' RACE reads, yielding one entry per CDR3 protein. In the table there are tens of thousands of distinct CDR3 sequences, almost 4% of which are singletons. The sequenced material came from PBMCs. These receptors all come from a man aged 25-45 years with multiple sclerosis. CDR3s include the opening cysteine and the closing phenylalanine or tryptophan. D genes are given only for firm matches. Some rows have no size entry. The others give once, few or many, or a class for an expanded clone.

TRBJ2-7	many	.	TRBV6-1	CASSDTGHGQYF	TGTGCCAGCAGTGACACGGGGCACGGGCAGTACTTC
TRBJ1-2	many	.	TRBV9	CASSVGGVADGYTF	TGTGCCAGCAGCGTAGGAGGGGTAGCGGATGGCTACACCTTC
TRBJ2-7	many	.	TRBV4-1	CASSQDNPLGGTYEQYF	TGCGCCAGCAGCCAAGATAACCCCCTGGGGGGAACCTACGAGCAGTACTTC
TRBJ1-3	few	.	TRBV12-3/TRBV12-4	CASSPEAIRGNTIYF	TGTGCCAGCAGCCCGGAGGCCATTCGCGGAAACACCATATATTTT
TRBJ1-2	many	.	TRBV5-5	CASSQDSAKGYTF	TGTGCCAGCAGCCAGGACAGCGCGAAAGGCTACACCTTC
TRBJ2-7	many	.	TRBV5-1	CASSLGQNQLWEQYF	TGCGCCAGCAGCTTGGGACAGAACCAACTATGGGAGCAGTACTTC
TRBJ2-1	many	TRBD2	TRBV4-1	CASSQVGLAGGKLGNEQFF	TGCGCCAGCAGCCAAGTGGGACTAGCGGGGGGCAAATTGGGCAATGAGCAGTTCTTC
TRBJ2-3	many	TRBD2	TRBV10-1	CASSESISGGGSTDTQYF	TGCGCCAGCAGTGAGTCGATATCCGGCGGGGGGAGCACAGATACGCAGTATTTT
TRBJ2-5	many	.	TRBV6-5	CASSYSWGRGETQYF	TGTGCCAGCAGTTACTCGTGGGGTCGGGGAGAGACCCAGTACTTC
TRBJ1-2	many	.	TRBV20-1	CSAREGGNYGYTF	TGCAGTGCTAGAGAAGGGGGGAACTATGGCTACACCTTC
TRBJ1-5	many	.	TRBV20-1	CSATSRGPAGQHF	TGCAGTGCTACCTCCCGGGGGCCCGCGGGTCAGCATTTT
TRBJ2-1	.	TRBD2	TRBV14	CASSLLGTRGNEQFF	TGTGCCAGCAGCCTACTCGGGACTAGAGGCAATGAGCAGTTCTTC
TRBJ1-2	many	.	TRBV6-6	CASSYSRGAYGYTF	TGTGCCAGCAGTTACTCGCGGGGAGCCTATGGCTACACCTTC
TRBJ2-7	many	TRBD2	TRBV7-2	CASSLEAGGYEQYF	TGTGCCAGCAGCTTAGAGGCGGGAGGCTACGAGCAGTACTTC
TRBJ2-1	many	.	TRBV29-1	CSVLAGNEQFF	TGCAGCGTTCTGGCAGGGAATGAGCAGTTCTTC
TRBJ2-7	many	TRBD1	TRBV14	CASSLGTGFHEQYF	TGTGCCAGCAGCCTCGGGACAGGGTTCCACGAGCAGTACTTC
TRBJ2-5	many	.	TRBV12-3/TRBV12-4	CASSPGSRQRGETQYF	TGTGCCAGCAGTCCTGGGTCCCGGCAGAGGGGGGAGACCCAGTACTTC
TRBJ2-7	few	.	TRBV12-3/TRBV12-4	CASKWTANSYEQYF	TGTGCCAGCAAGTGGACGGCCAACTCCTACGAGCAGTACTTC
TRBJ1-3	many	.	TRBV5-1	CASSLAAGAILNTIYF	TGCGCCAGCAGCTTGGCGGCAGGAGCGATCTTAAACACCATATATTTT
TRBJ2-2	many	TRBD2	TRBV9	CASNYGGDTGELFF	TGTGCCAGCAACTACGGGGGGGACACCGGGGAGCTGTTTTTT
TRBJ1-2	many	.	TRBV20-1	CSARGQIEGGYTF	TGCAGTGCTAGAGGCCAGATCGAGGGAGGCTACACCTTC
TRBJ1-1	.	.	TRBV7-2	CASSFRWQGTEAFF	TGTGCCAGCAGCTTTAGATGGCAAGGGACTGAAGCTTTCTTT
TRBJ2-7	many	.	TRBV11-2	CASSSDRITEQYF	TGTGCCAGCAGCTCGGACCGCATTACTGAGCAGTACTTC
TRBJ1-6	.	TRBD1	TRBV20-1	CSARNHRGEDYLHF	TGCAGTGCCCGGAACCACAGGGGCGAGGACTACCTCCACTTT
TRBJ2-7	many	.	TRBV7-2	CASSLAANSYEQYF	TGTGCCAGCAGCTTAGCGGCCAATTCCTACGAGCAGTACTTC
TRBJ2-5	many	TRBD2	TRBV29-1	CSVGGLAGGQETQYF	TGCAGCGTTGGAGGACTAGCGGGGGGTCAAGAGACCCAGTACTTC
TRBJ1-4	many	.	TRBV10-3	CAISDGQAARITNEKLFF	TGTGCCATCAGTGACGGGCAGGCCGCCAGGATAACTAATGAAAAACTGTTTTTT
TRBJ1-2	few	TRBD1	TRBV12-3/TRBV12-4	CATDRAGYGYTF	TGTGCCACCGACAGGGCTGGCTATGGCTACACCTTC
TRBJ2-3	many	TRBD2	TRBV7-2	CASSFGSGGVDTQYF	TGTGCCAGCAGCTTCGGTAGCGGGGGGGTGGATACGCAGTATTTT
TRBJ1-1	many	.	TRBV6-5	CASSYSAGITPEAFF	TGTGCCAGCAGTTACTCGGCAGGGATAACGCCTGAAGCTTTCTTT
TRBJ1-6	many	.	TRBV10-2	CASKRDFGSSYNSPLHF	TGCGCCAGCAAGAGGGATTTCGGAAGCTCCTATAATTCACCCCTCCACTTT